This T cell receptor beta chain was sequenced during a study of cytomegalovirus exposure and HLA in healthy donors. Use of 60 Vbeta and 13 Jbeta primers characterized the PCR. Sequencing was performed with immunoSEQ multiplex PCR; in TCRdb, only in-frame clones are kept and a portion is missing. The data show over 100,000 clones, roughly three quarters seen once. The germline CDR1 and CDR2 sequences are LNHDA and SQIVND (reference sequence). The CDR3 totals 17 residues. The V gene end was trimmed by 3 bases and the J gene end by 3 bases; junction bases not matched to a gene: 8. Sequencing used PBMCs. The chain combines TRBV19 with TRBJ2-2, with 9 positions matching TRBD1. The source is a male donor in good health and CMV-seropositive. CDR3 in DNA: TGTGCCAGTAGTATGGGTGTGAGGACAGGGGACACCGGGGAGCTGTTTTTT. This sequence encodes CASSMGVRTGDTGELFF.